A selection of T cell receptor beta chains follows, all from one sample in a study of identical twins. TCRdb itself ran the 5' RACE reads through MiXCR, one entry per CDR3 protein. The table shows about 520,000 distinct CDR3 sequences, with 20% to 25% occurring only once. These data are also associated with another study on T cells expressing NK-cell markers.

The sequencing input was CD4+ T cells sorted from blood. These receptors came from a woman aged 18 to 35 in good health. The CDR3 runs from the conserved cysteine through the conserved F or W. Fields, in order: D gene, J gene, V gene, clone size, CDR3 protein, CDR3 DNA. The D gene is left open where the match is weak. Clone size is shown for a subset of rows, as once, few, many or a class of expanded clone.

NA | TRBJ2-2 | TRBV10-1 | NA | CASSAQTGLGELFF | TGCGCCAGCAGTGCCCAGACAGGCCTTGGGGAGCTGTTTTTT
NA | TRBJ1-1 | TRBV20-1 | many | CSVARNTEAFF | TGCAGTGTTGCAAGGAACACTGAAGCTTTCTTT
NA | TRBJ2-7 | TRBV25-1 | few | CASSPRWDGYEQYF | TGTGCCAGCAGTCCCCGATGGGATGGCTACGAGCAGTACTTC
TRBD2 | TRBJ2-7 | TRBV12-3/TRBV12-4 | few | CASTKSGSRYEQYF | TGTGCCAGCACCAAGAGCGGGAGTAGATACGAGCAGTACTTC
NA | TRBJ1-6 | TRBV3-1 | NA | CASSQERALGSPLHF | TGTGCCAGCAGCCAAGAAAGGGCCTTGGGCTCACCCCTCCACTTT
NA | TRBJ2-7 | TRBV20-1 | many | CSAPVNYEQYF | TGCAGTGCTCCTGTAAACTACGAGCAGTACTTC
TRBD2 | TRBJ2-1 | TRBV2 | few | CASSPSGRGGSEQFF | TGTGCCAGCAGCCCTAGCGGGAGAGGGGGGAGTGAGCAGTTCTTC
TRBD2 | TRBJ2-3 | TRBV7-9 | NA | CASSKLAGVDTQYF | TGTGCCAGCAGCAAACTAGCGGGAGTAGATACGCAGTATTTT
TRBD1 | TRBJ2-4 | TRBV20-1 | few | CSASGTGGAVNIQYF | TGCAGTGCCTCCGGGACAGGGGGCGCGGTTAACATTCAGTACTTC
NA | TRBJ1-2 | TRBV20-1 | NA | CSARGGVGLPGFTF | TGCAGTGCTAGAGGCGGAGTAGGACTGCCGGGCTTCACCTTC
TRBD2 | TRBJ2-1 | TRBV18 | NA | CASSLGLAGGVPFF | TGTGCCAGCTCGTTGGGACTAGCGGGAGGGGTCCCGTTCTTC
TRBD1 | TRBJ2-2 | TRBV5-1 | many | CASSLGQGNTGELFF | TGTGCCAGCAGCTTGGGACAGGGGAACACCGGGGAGCTGTTTTTT
TRBD2 | TRBJ2-1 | TRBV25-1 | NA | CASSEAAGGRLAGQKGSYNEQFF | TGTGCCAGCAGTGAGGCCGCCGGGGGAAGGCTAGCGGGCCAAAAGGGCTCCTACAATGAGCAGTTCTTC
TRBD1 | TRBJ1-4 | TRBV5-1 | NA | CASSPGQDFNEKLFF | TGCGCCAGCAGCCCAGGACAGGATTTTAATGAAAAACTGTTTTTT
TRBD1 | TRBJ1-2 | TRBV12-3/TRBV12-4 | NA | CASSLFPGQGARGYTF | TGTGCCAGCAGTTTATTCCCCGGACAGGGGGCGCGAGGCTACACCTTC
TRBD2 | TRBJ2-1 | TRBV20-1 | many | CSASLRETSGKQQFF | TGCAGTGCTAGTTTGAGGGAGACTAGCGGGAAACAGCAGTTCTTC
NA | TRBJ1-1 | TRBV7-2 | few | CASSLMQNTEAFF | TGTGCCAGCAGCTTAATGCAGAACACTGAAGCTTTCTTT
NA | TRBJ2-3 | TRBV5-1 | NA | CASSLDRPHTDTQYF | TGCGCCAGCAGCTTGGACAGACCTCACACAGATACGCAGTATTTT
TRBD1 | TRBJ1-2 | TRBV12-3/TRBV12-4 | NA | CASSQMDRAYYGYTF | TGTGCCAGCAGTCAAATGGACAGGGCATACTATGGCTACACCTTC
NA | TRBJ2-1 | TRBV5-1 | NA | CASSLEQSYNEQFF | TGCGCCAGCAGCTTGGAACAGTCCTACAATGAGCAGTTCTTC
TRBD1 | TRBJ2-1 | TRBV24-1 | many | CATSDPGTGDNEQFF | TGTGCCACCAGTGATCCTGGGACAGGGGACAATGAGCAGTTCTTC
TRBD2 | TRBJ2-7 | TRBV12-5 | once | CASGWTAGTSIIYEQYF | TGTGCTAGTGGGTGGACAGCAGGGACTAGCATAATCTACGAGCAGTACTTC
TRBD2 | TRBJ2-1 | TRBV20-1 | few | CSVSPGTSGSSRLFF | TGCAGTGTTAGTCCCGGGACTAGCGGCTCCTCGCGATTGTTCTTC
NA | TRBJ1-1 | TRBV5-1 | NA | CASSLQADPNTEAFF | TGCGCCAGCAGCTTACAGGCGGACCCGAACACTGAAGCTTTCTTT
NA | TRBJ2-3 | TRBV29-1 | NA | CSVKEGTDTQYF | TGCAGCGTCAAGGAGGGGACAGATACGCAGTATTTT
NA | TRBJ2-6 | TRBV6-1 | few | CAALGTGANVLTF | TGTGCCGCCTTGGGGACTGGGGCCAACGTCCTGACTTTC
NA | TRBJ2-4 | TRBV18 | NA | CASSPPDSGIQYF | TGTGCCAGCTCACCACCGGATTCTGGTATTCAGTACTTC
NA | TRBJ2-2 | TRBV10-1 | few | CASSEYSGELFF | TGCGCCAGCAGTGAGTACAGCGGGGAGCTGTTTTTT
NA | TRBJ2-1 | TRBV20-1 | NA | CSAKGRGAYNEQFF | TGCAGTGCTAAAGGGAGAGGCGCCTACAATGAGCAGTTCTTC
NA | TRBJ2-4 | TRBV12-3/TRBV12-4 | few | CASSLGDIRMNIQYF | TGTGCCAGCAGTTTAGGAGACATAAGGATGAACATTCAGTACTTC
NA | TRBJ1-1 | TRBV29-1 | NA | CSWNGGRTEAFF | TGCAGCTGGAATGGAGGTCGGACTGAAGCTTTCTTT
TRBD2 | TRBJ2-6 | TRBV2 | few | CASMRAGGPGANVLTF | TGTGCCAGCATGAGAGCGGGGGGGCCTGGGGCCAACGTCCTGACTTTC
NA | TRBJ2-2 | TRBV10-3 | NA | CAIRPVALTGELFF | TGTGCCATCAGGCCCGTGGCACTCACCGGGGAGCTGTTTTTT
TRBD2 | TRBJ2-1 | TRBV3-1 | few | CASSQDHSGGGNEQFF | TGTGCCAGCAGCCAAGATCATAGCGGGGGTGGAAATGAGCAGTTCTTC
NA | TRBJ2-1 | TRBV11-3 | once | CASSLERGNSHEQFF | TGTGCCAGCAGCTTAGAAAGAGGGAACTCTCATGAGCAGTTCTTC
NA | TRBJ1-1 | TRBV5-6 | NA | CASSFGRKEAFF | TGTGCCAGCAGTTTCGGACGGAAAGAAGCTTTCTTT
NA | TRBJ1-2 | TRBV11-2 | many | CASSLAAAGGHGYTF | TGTGCCAGCAGCTTAGCCGCTGCCGGGGGGCATGGCTACACCTTC
NA | TRBJ1-1 | TRBV6-5 | many | CASSRNTEAFF | TGTGCCAGCAGCCGTAACACTGAAGCTTTCTTT
TRBD2 | TRBJ2-7 | TRBV20-1 | NA | CSGGLAGISNEQYF | TGCAGTGGCGGACTAGCGGGGATCTCCAACGAGCAGTACTTC
TRBD2 | TRBJ2-3 | TRBV12-3/TRBV12-4 | once | CACSSTNLLAGGPGDTQYF | TGTGCCTGCAGTTCGACAAACCTACTAGCGGGGGGGCCAGGGGATACGCAGTATTTT
TRBD1 | TRBJ1-6 | TRBV4-3 | NA | CASSLQGGESSPLHF | TGCGCCAGCAGCCTACAGGGGGGAGAGAGTTCACCCCTCCACTTT
NA | TRBJ2-1 | TRBV4-3 | many | CASSQDTGEGGNEQFF | TGCGCCAGCAGCCAAGATACGGGGGAGGGGGGCAATGAGCAGTTCTTC
NA | TRBJ2-3 | TRBV20-1 | NA | CSAQGGSSTDTQYF | TGCAGTGCCCAGGGCGGAAGTAGCACAGATACGCAGTATTTT
NA | TRBJ1-5 | TRBV29-1 | many | CSVVGTGNQPQHF | TGCAGCGTTGTTGGTACGGGCAATCAGCCCCAGCATTTT
NA | TRBJ2-2 | TRBV25-1 | few | CASSELDTGELFF | TGTGCCAGCAGTGAATTAGACACCGGGGAGCTGTTTTTT
TRBD2 | TRBJ2-1 | TRBV18 | NA | CASSPPTTLAGNNEQFF | TGTGCCAGCTCACCCCCAACCACACTAGCGGGCAACAATGAGCAGTTCTTC
NA | TRBJ1-1 | TRBV6-1 | NA | CASSALGDTEAFF | TGTGCCAGCAGTGCCCTAGGGGACACTGAAGCTTTCTTT
NA | TRBJ2-7 | TRBV7-9 | many | CASNGDVSYEQYF | TGTGCCAGCAATGGGGACGTTTCCTACGAGCAGTACTTC
NA | TRBJ2-7 | TRBV4-3 | few | CASSQGPPGPPYEQYF | TGCGCCAGCAGCCAAGGGCCCCCCGGACCACCCTACGAGCAGTACTTC
TRBD2 | TRBJ2-1 | TRBV12-3/TRBV12-4 | NA | CASSPWTSGMGNEQFF | TGTGCCAGCAGTCCGTGGACTAGCGGGATGGGCAATGAGCAGTTCTTC
TRBD1 | TRBJ2-1 | TRBV7-6 | NA | CASTITWKPTGGGNEQFF | TGTGCCAGCACCATTACCTGGAAACCGACAGGGGGCGGGAATGAGCAGTTCTTC
NA | TRBJ2-1 | TRBV12-3/TRBV12-4 | NA | CASSFKGTHSGEQFF | TGTGCCAGCAGTTTCAAAGGGACACACAGCGGGGAGCAGTTCTTC
TRBD2 | TRBJ2-1 | TRBV25-1 | NA | CASSDPHRLAGVGNEQFF | TGTGCCAGCAGTGACCCCCACCGACTAGCGGGAGTGGGAAATGAGCAGTTCTTC
NA | TRBJ2-1 | TRBV7-9 | few | CASSLGRTVYNEQFF | TGTGCCAGCAGCTTAGGGAGGACAGTTTACAATGAGCAGTTCTTC
TRBD2 | TRBJ2-5 | TRBV20-1 | NA | CSAPPGGSNRETQYF | TGCAGTGCGCCTCCTGGCGGGAGCAATAGGGAGACCCAGTACTTC
NA | TRBJ2-7 | TRBV10-3 | many | CAISESGGKSSYEQYF | TGTGCCATCAGTGAGTCGGGCGGGAAGTCCTCCTACGAGCAGTACTTC
TRBD2 | TRBJ2-1 | TRBV20-1 | few | CSARWAGGRNEQFF | TGCAGTGCTAGATGGGCGGGAGGACGGAATGAGCAGTTCTTC
TRBD2 | TRBJ2-1 | TRBV4-2 | once | CASSPVGTSGGARAYNEQFF | TGTGCCAGCAGCCCCGTGGGAACTAGCGGGGGGGCAAGGGCCTACAATGAGCAGTTCTTC
TRBD1 | TRBJ2-1 | TRBV18 | NA | CASSLYRGPQTNEQFF | TGTGCCAGCTCACTTTACAGGGGGCCGCAAACCAATGAGCAGTTCTTC
NA | TRBJ2-7 | TRBV20-1 | NA | CSARVEYEQYF | TGCAGTGCTAGAGTCGAATACGAGCAGTACTTC